The 2 T cell receptor beta chains reported below all come from one sample, sequenced in a study of blood T cell repertoires in COVID-19. Sequencing used immunoSEQ multiplex PCR; TCRdb keeps in-frame clones, though not all of them. The table lists fewer than 200,000 clones, around 90% of them singletons. Sequencing was carried out using peripheral blood. Source of these receptors: a man aged 40-49 years with active or convalescent COVID-19.

The rearrangement uses TRBV7-3 and TRBJ2-1; 7 bases are a match to TRBD1. The V gene end was trimmed by 2 bases and the J gene end by 7 bases; junction bases not matched to a gene: 8. Germline CDR1 and CDR2: SGHTA and FQGTGA. The CDR3 length is 15 residues. The CDR3 DNA reads as TGTGCCAGCAGCTTATATGGGACAGATAGGAATGAGCAGTTCTTC. Amino acids: CASSLYGTDRNEQFF.

The chain carries TRBV27 and TRBJ2-1, with D maybe TRBD1 (6 bases). V dropped 5 bases and J dropped 6 bases, with 14 bases sitting between them. CDR3 size: 14 residues. Germline values: CDR1 MNHEY, CDR2 SMNVEV (reference sequence). The CDR3 DNA reads TGTGCCAGCAGTCCGCCGGACAGCGTCAATGAGCAGTTCTTC. Translated, it gives CASSPPDSVNEQFF.